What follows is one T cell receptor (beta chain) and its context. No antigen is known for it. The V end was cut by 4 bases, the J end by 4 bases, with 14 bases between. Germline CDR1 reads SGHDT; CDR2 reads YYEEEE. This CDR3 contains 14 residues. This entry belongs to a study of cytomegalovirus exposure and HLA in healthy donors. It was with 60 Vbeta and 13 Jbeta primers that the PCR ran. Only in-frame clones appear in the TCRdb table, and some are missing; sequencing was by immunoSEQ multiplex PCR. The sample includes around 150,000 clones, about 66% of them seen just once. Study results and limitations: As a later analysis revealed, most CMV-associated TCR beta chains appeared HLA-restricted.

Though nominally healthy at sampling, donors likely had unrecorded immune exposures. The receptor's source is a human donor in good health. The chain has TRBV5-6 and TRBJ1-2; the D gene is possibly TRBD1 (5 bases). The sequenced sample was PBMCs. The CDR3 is CASSPRLGPYGYTF. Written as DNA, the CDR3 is TGTGCCAGCAGCCCGCGACTGGGGCCCTATGGCTACACCTTC.